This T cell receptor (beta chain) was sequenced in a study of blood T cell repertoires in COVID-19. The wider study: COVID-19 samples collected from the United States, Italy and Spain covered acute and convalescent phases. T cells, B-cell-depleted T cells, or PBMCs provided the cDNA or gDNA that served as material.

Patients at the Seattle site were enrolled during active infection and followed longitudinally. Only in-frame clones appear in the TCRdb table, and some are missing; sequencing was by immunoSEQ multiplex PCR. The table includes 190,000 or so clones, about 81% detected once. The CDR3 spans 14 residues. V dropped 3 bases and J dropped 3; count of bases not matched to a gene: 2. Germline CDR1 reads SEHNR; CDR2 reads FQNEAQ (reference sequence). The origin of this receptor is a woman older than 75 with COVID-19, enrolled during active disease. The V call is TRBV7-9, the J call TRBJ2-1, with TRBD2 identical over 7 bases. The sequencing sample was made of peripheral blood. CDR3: CASSLSSGYNEQFF. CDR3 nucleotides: TGTGCCAGCAGCTTGTCTAGCGGCTACAATGAGCAGTTCTTC.